Each of the 27 T cell receptor beta chains below was sequenced from the same sample in a study of cytomegalovirus exposure and HLA in healthy donors (dated by TCRdb to the late 2010s). Libraries were constructed by the immunoSEQ multiplex PCR assay. Sourced from immuneACCESS, this table was stored by TCRdb with only in-frame sequences that have V and J called. A share of the clones is absent; for the studies checked, an unresolved V gene accounts for under half, and the remainder has no known explanation. The sample records a few hundred thousand clones, almost 90% of which are singletons. In total, the top ten clones hold under 0.4% of the sample. Specimen: PBMCs. All receptors come from a woman under 30 in good health and CMV-seronegative.

The rearrangement uses TRBV6-6 and TRBJ1-2; 8 nucleotides agree with TRBD1. CDR1 is MNHNY and CDR2 is SVGAGI in the germline V gene (reference sequence). The CDR3 loop spans 13 amino acids. The trim removed 6 bases at V and 5 bases at J, leaving 5 bases unmatched. The CDR3 DNA reads as TGTGCCAGCAGGACAGGGGACGGGTATGGCTACACCTTC. Amino acids: CASRTGDGYGYTF.

CDR3 sequence (DNA): TGTGCCAGCAGTGAAGCAGGGTCAGCTGGAAACACCATATATTTT. This codes for CASSEAGSAGNTIYF. This sequence joins TRBV25-1 and TRBJ1-3; D is possibly TRBD1 (5 bases). Germline loops: CDR1 MGHDK, CDR2 SYGVNS. The V end lost 2 bases, the J end lost 2 bases, and 10 bases lay between the germline ends. The CDR3 is 15 amino acids.

The chain recombines TRBV27 with TRBJ1-4; perhaps TRBD1 as D (6 bases). Germline loops: CDR1 MNHEY, CDR2 SMNVEV (reference sequence). The CDR3 is made up of 14 amino acids. Deletions cut 6 bases from V and 8 bases from J, with 16 bases between. CDR3 bases: TGTGCCAGCAGATCGTATAGGGGGGGCGAAAAACTGTTTTTT. It yields the protein CASRSYRGGEKLFF.

In this sample, this clone turned up once. The chain carries TRBV6-1 and TRBJ2-7, with 12 bases lining up with TRBD1. The CDR3 has 14 amino acids. Per germline, CDR1 MNHNS and CDR2 SASEGT. V lost 1 base, J lost 7 bases, and 2 bases stayed unmatched. Here the CDR3 reads CASSEGDRGREQYV. In DNA form, the CDR3 reads TGTGCCAGCAGTGAAGGGGACAGGGGGCGAGAGCAGTACGTC.

The rearrangement uses TRBV19 and TRBJ1-2, with 7 bases that match TRBD1. V shed 3 bases and J 6 bases; nucleotides not matched to a gene: 10. Germline V gives CDR1 LNHDA, CDR2 SQIVND (reference sequence). The CDR3 loop spans 15 amino acids. CDR3 in DNA: TGTGCCAGTAGTATCCGACAGGGCCAGAGGGATGGCTACACCTTC. It specifies CASSIRQGQRDGYTF.

V is TRBV4-3 and J is TRBJ1-2, with D possibly matching TRBD1 (5 bases). CDR1 is LGHNA and CDR2 is YSLEER in the germline V gene. The CDR3 length is 15 residues. V lost 3 bases and J lost 3, with 14 bases in between. The CDR3 reads CASSHRIQGDYGYTF. The CDR3 DNA reads as TGCGCCAGCAGCCACCGAATTCAGGGTGACTATGGCTACACCTTC.

This clone has just one count. This chain joins TRBV10-3 and TRBJ1-5; the D is unclear. V was shortened by 5 bases and J by 4 bases, with 9 bases between the two germline ends. Germline V gene lookup returns CDR1 ENHRY and CDR2 SYGVKD. The CDR3 is made up of 13 amino acids. Here the CDR3 reads CAISNQQNQPQHF. DNA for the CDR3: TGTGCCATCAGTAATCAACAAAATCAGCCCCAGCATTTT.

V usage is TRBV4-1 and J usage is TRBJ2-5; the match to TRBD1 covers 7 bases. Germline V gene sequence: CDR1 MGHRA, CDR2 YSYEKL. The CDR3 runs 14 residues. Unmatched junction bases numbered 5, after V lost 5 bases and J lost 2 bases. In DNA, the CDR3 is TGCGCCAGCAGCTACGGGACAGTACAAGAGACCCAGTACTTC. Translation gives CASSYGTVQETQYF.

The count of this clone is one. V is TRBV6-5 and J is TRBJ1-3; possibly TRBD1 for D (5 bases). Germline V gene data show CDR1 as MNHEY and CDR2 as SVGAGI. The CDR3 is 14 amino acids. V was cut by 4 bases and J by 2 bases, with 9 bases left in between. This chain's CDR3 is CASSFGRAGNTIYF. The CDR3 region has the DNA TGTGCCAGCAGTTTTGGCAGGGCTGGAAACACCATATATTTT.

The gene calls are TRBV11-2 and TRBJ2-7; no firm D call. This CDR3 comprises 12 residues. Between the trimmed V and J ends, which lost 6 bases and 2 bases, there was a span of 8 bases. Germline values: CDR1 SGHAT, CDR2 FQNNGV. CDR3 DNA sequence: TGTGCCAGCAGTCCAAGCCCCTACGAGCAGTACTTC. Residues: CASSPSPYEQYF.

The chain links TRBV29-1 to TRBJ1-4; D possibly corresponds to TRBD1 (5 bases). CDR1 and CDR2 from the germline V gene are SQVTM and ANQGSEA. The CDR3 covers 18 residues. Trimming left V 4 bases short and J 2 bases short, with 23 bases between. DNA of the CDR3: TGCAGCGTTGGAATACAAGGGGAGAGGGGACTGACTAATGAAAAACTGTTTTTT. As protein: CSVGIQGERGLTNEKLFF.

The chain has TRBV5-1 and TRBJ2-1; D possibly corresponds to TRBD2 (6 bases). The V and J ends lost 0 bases and 0 bases respectively, with 7 bases between them. The CDR3 runs to 15 residues. In germline, CDR1 is SGHRS, CDR2 YFSETQ. This chain's CDR3 is CASSLVGGSYNEQFF. The CDR3, as DNA: TGCGCCAGCAGCTTGGTGGGGGGCTCCTACAATGAGCAGTTCTTC.

This chain joins TRBV11-1 and TRBJ1-1; D gene uncertain. The CDR3 contains 11 residues. Germline V lookup: CDR1 SGHAT, CDR2 FQDESV (reference sequence). Trimming cost V 3 bases and J 8 bases, with 7 bases left between them. CDR3 region: CASSFEGEAFF. The DNA for the CDR3 is TGTGCCAGCAGCTTTGAGGGAGAAGCTTTCTTT.

This sequence joins TRBV30 and TRBJ2-5, with TRBD1 matching 9 bases. The V gene end was trimmed by 6 bases and the J gene end by 4 bases; junction bases not matched to a gene: 3. The germline V gene has CDR1 GTSNPN and CDR2 SVGIG (reference sequence). This CDR3 region has 12 residues. The CDR3 DNA sequence: TGTGCCTGTGACAGGGGGTCAGAGACCCAGTACTTC. As protein: CACDRGSETQYF.

As DNA, the CDR3 is TGTGCCACCGTGCGGGTTCGTGAGGATGGCTACACCTTC. This sequence encodes CATVRVREDGYTF. The chain couples TRBV10-3 to TRBJ1-2; D gene ambiguous. Germline CDR1 and CDR2: ENHRY and SYGVKD. The ends were cut back, 10 bases at V and 6 bases at J, with 18 bases in the middle. The CDR3 spans 13 residues.

This rearrangement joins TRBV7-2 to TRBJ1-6; 10 nucleotides match TRBD1. Germline V gene data show CDR1 as SGHTA and CDR2 as FQGNSA. The CDR3 totals 15 residues. Trimming removed 4 bases from V and 6 bases from J; junction bases left unmatched: 3. The CDR3 here is CASSSRDRGNSPLHF. CDR3 bases: TGTGCCAGCAGCTCTCGGGACAGGGGTAATTCACCCCTCCACTTT.

The chain combines TRBV14 with TRBJ1-1; 7 bases line up with TRBD1. CDR1 SGHDN and CDR2 FVKESK come from the germline V gene. V dropped 5 bases and J dropped 0; count of bases not matched to a gene: 6. The CDR3 extends over 15 amino acids. In nucleotides, the CDR3 is TGTGCCAGCAGCGGTCGGACAGGACTGAACACTGAAGCTTTCTTT. Translating gives CASSGRTGLNTEAFF. Supplemented by reference TRBV14 and TRBJ1-1, the full variable domain reads EAGVTQFPSHSVIEKGQTVTLRCDPISGHDNLYWYRRVMGKEIKFLLHFVKESKQDESGMPNNRFLAERTGGTYSTLKVQPAELEDSGVYFCASSGRTGLNTEAFFGQGTRLTVV.

The genes are TRBV2 and TRBJ1-5; 8 bases are shared with TRBD1. The V gene end was trimmed by 6 bases and the J gene end by 0 bases; junction bases not matched to a gene: 10. The germline V gene encodes CDR1 SNHLY and CDR2 FYNNEI. This CDR3 has 17 amino acids. CDR3 DNA: TGTGCCAGCAGCCCGGACAGGGCGTTAGTTAGCAATCAGCCCCAGCATTTT. Protein sequence: CASSPDRALVSNQPQHF.

CDR3 in DNA: TGCGCCAGCAGCTTACAGGGGGGTAGCAATCAGCCCCAGCATTTT. It yields the protein CASSLQGGSNQPQHF. The genes are TRBV5-1 and TRBJ1-5, with 8 bases fitting TRBD1. The CDR3 is made up of 15 amino acids. Germline V lookup: CDR1 SGHRS, CDR2 YFSETQ. Germline trimming cut 2 bases from V and 0 bases from J; bases unmatched to any gene: 1.

V and J are TRBV27 and TRBJ2-7; maybe TRBD2 (5 bases). This CDR3 is built from 16 residues. Germline V gene lookup returns CDR1 MNHEY and CDR2 SMNVEV (reference sequence). The germline V and J ends were trimmed by 5 bases and 1 base, with 18 bases remaining between them. In nucleotides, the CDR3 is TGTGCCAGCAGTCCCCACTCGCGGGCCGCTTCCTACGAGCAGTACTTC. As protein: CASSPHSRAASYEQYF.

This clone appeared a single time. V gene TRBV9 combines with J gene TRBJ1-2; D not certain. Germline CDR1 and CDR2: SGDLS and YYNGEE. The ends were cut back, 3 bases at V and 2 bases at J, with 11 bases in the middle. This CDR3 is 14 amino acids long. CDR3 sequence reads: CASSAYTENYGYTF. The CDR3 bases are TGTGCCAGCAGCGCCTACACAGAGAACTATGGCTACACCTTC.

This clone was detected a few times. The V call is TRBV19, the J call TRBJ1-1; unclear D gene. The CDR3 spans 14 residues. Trimming stripped 2 bases from V and 7 bases from J, with 14 bases between. CDR1 and CDR2 from the germline V gene are LNHDA and SQIVND (reference sequence). The CDR3 DNA sequence: TGTGCCAGTAGTATAAAAGTGCAGGCCCTTGAAGCTTTCTTT. It yields the protein CASSIKVQALEAFF.

The V and J genes are TRBV28 and TRBJ1-1; 9 bases agree with TRBD1. The ends lost 5 bases at V and 11 bases at J; junction bases unmatched: 6. CDR3 size: 12 residues. Germline V gene lookup returns CDR1 MDHEN and CDR2 SYDVKM. The CDR3 loop reads CASSGDRDFAFF. As DNA, the CDR3 is TGTGCCAGCAGTGGGGACAGGGACTTCGCTTTCTTT.

This rearrangement joins TRBV7-2 to TRBJ2-7, with 8 bases matching TRBD1. After removal of 4 bases from V and 1 base from J, the junction contained 6 bases not matched to a gene. The CDR3 has 15 residues. The V gene's germline CDR1 is SGHTA and CDR2 FQGNSA. CDR3 sequence: CASSSSRTGSYEQYF. In DNA form, the CDR3 reads TGTGCCAGCAGCTCTTCGAGGACAGGGTCCTACGAGCAGTACTTC.

This clone was counted a single time. Written as DNA, the CDR3 is TGTGCCAGCAGCTTGAGCCGGGTTGGCGGCTACACCTTC. Amino acids: CASSLSRVGGYTF. The rearrangement joins TRBV5-6 to TRBJ1-2; no clear D gene. This CDR3 region has 13 residues. Trimming took 1 base from V and 8 from J, leaving 12 bases between them. Germline lookup yields CDR1 SGHDT and CDR2 YYEEEE.

This clone appeared a few times. V is TRBV7-9 and J is TRBJ1-1, with no clear D. Germline assignment: CDR1 SEHNR and CDR2 FQNEAQ (reference sequence). CDR3 length: 12 amino acids. The V end was cut by 8 bases, the J end by 1 base, with 8 bases between. The CDR3 coding sequence is TGTGCCAGCTCACAGAGGAACACTGAAGCTTTCTTT. Translated, it gives CASSQRNTEAFF.

The chain links TRBV27 to TRBJ1-1; 9 bases align to TRBD1. Trimming at V came to 5 bases and at J to 3 bases, leaving 4 bases not matched to a gene. Germline V gene sequence: CDR1 MNHEY, CDR2 SMNVEV (reference sequence). The CDR3 has 14 residues. The CDR3 sequence is CASSQDRGHTEAFF. CDR3 bases: TGTGCCAGCAGTCAGGACAGGGGTCACACTGAAGCTTTCTTT.